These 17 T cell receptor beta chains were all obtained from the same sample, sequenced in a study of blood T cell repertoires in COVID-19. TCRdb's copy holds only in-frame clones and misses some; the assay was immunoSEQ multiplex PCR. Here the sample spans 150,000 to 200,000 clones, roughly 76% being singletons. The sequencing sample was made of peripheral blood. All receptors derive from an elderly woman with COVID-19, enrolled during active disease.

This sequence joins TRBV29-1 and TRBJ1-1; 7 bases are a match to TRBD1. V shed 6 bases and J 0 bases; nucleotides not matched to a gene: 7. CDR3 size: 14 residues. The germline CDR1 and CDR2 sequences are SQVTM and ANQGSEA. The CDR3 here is CSVEWGQLNTEAFF. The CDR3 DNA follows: TGCAGCGTGGAGTGGGGACAGCTGAACACTGAAGCTTTCTTT.

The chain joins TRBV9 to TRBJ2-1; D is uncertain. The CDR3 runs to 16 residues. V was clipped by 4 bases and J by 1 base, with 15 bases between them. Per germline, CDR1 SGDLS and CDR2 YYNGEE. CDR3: CASSSEVPPSYNEQFF. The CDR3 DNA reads TGTGCCAGCAGCTCAGAAGTTCCGCCTTCCTACAATGAGCAGTTCTTC.

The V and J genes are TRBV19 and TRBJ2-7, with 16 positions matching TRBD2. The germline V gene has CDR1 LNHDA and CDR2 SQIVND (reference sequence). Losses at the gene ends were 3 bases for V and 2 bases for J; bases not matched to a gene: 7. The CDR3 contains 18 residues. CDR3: CASSIRGLAGGPTYEQYF. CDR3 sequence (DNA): TGTGCCAGTAGTATTCGGGGACTAGCGGGGGGGCCGACCTACGAGCAGTACTTC.

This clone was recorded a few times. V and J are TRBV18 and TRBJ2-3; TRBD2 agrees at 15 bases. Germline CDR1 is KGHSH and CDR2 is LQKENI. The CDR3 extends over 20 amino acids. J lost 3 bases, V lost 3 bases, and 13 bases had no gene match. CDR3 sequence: CASSPRGLAGGPGSTDTQYF. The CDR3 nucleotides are TGTGCCAGCTCACCTCGCGGACTAGCGGGAGGGCCAGGGAGTACAGATACGCAGTATTTT.

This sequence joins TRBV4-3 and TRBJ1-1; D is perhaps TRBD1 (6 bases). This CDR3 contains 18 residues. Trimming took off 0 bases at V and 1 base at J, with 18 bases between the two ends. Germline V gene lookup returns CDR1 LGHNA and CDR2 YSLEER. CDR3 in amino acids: CASSQDPQGRGWNTEAFF. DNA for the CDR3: TGCGCCAGCAGCCAAGATCCACAGGGACGCGGATGGAACACTGAAGCTTTCTTT.

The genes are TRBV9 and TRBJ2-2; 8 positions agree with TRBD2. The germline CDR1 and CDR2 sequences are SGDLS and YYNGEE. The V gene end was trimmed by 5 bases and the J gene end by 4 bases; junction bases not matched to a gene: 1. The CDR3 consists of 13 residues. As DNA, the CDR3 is TGTGCCAGCAGAACTAGCGGCACCGGGGAGCTGTTTTTT. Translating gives CASRTSGTGELFF.

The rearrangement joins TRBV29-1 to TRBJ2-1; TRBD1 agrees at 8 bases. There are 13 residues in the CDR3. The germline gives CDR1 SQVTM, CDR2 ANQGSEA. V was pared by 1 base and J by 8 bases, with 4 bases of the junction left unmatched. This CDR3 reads CSVEADRGYEQFF. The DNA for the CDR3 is TGCAGCGTTGAAGCTGACAGGGGATATGAGCAGTTCTTC.

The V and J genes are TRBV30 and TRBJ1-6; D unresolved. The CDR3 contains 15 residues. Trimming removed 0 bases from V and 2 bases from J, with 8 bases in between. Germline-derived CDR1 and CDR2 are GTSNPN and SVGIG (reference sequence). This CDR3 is CAWSVAGTYNSPLHF. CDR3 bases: TGTGCCTGGAGTGTAGCCGGGACCTATAATTCACCCCTCCACTTT. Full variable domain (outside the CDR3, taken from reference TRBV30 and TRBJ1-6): SQTIHQWPATLVQPVGSPLSLECTVEGTSNPNLYWYRQAAGRGLQLLFYSVGIGQISSEVPQNLSASRPQDRQFILSSKKLLLSDSGFYLCAWSVAGTYNSPLHFGNGTRLTVT.

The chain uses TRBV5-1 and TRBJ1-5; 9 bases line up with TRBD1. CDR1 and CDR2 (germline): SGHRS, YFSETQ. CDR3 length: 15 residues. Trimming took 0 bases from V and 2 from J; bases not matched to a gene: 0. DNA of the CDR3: TGCGCCAGCAGCTTGGGGACAGGGGGCAATCAGCCCCAGCATTTT. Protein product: CASSLGTGGNQPQHF. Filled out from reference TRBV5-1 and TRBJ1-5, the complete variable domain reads KAGVTQTPRYLIKTRGQQVTLSCSPISGHRSVSWYQQTPGQGLQFLFEYFSETQRNKGNFPGRFSGRQFSNSRSEMNVSTLELGDSALYLCASSLGTGGNQPQHFGDGTRLSIL.

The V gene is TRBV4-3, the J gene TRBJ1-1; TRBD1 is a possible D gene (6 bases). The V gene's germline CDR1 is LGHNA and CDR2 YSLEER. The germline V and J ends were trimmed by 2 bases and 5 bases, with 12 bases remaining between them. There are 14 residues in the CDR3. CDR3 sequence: CASSQLQGITEAFF. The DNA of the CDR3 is TGCGCCAGCAGCCAACTACAGGGAATTACTGAAGCTTTCTTT.

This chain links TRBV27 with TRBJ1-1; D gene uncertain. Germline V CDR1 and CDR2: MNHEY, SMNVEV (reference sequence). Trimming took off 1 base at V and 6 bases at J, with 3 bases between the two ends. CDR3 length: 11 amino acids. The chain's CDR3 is CASSLYSEAFF. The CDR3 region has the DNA TGTGCCAGCAGTTTATACTCTGAAGCTTTCTTT.

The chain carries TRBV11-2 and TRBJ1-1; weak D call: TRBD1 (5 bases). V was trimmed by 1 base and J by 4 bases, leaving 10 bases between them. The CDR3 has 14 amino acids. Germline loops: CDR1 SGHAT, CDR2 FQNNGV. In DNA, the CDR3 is TGTGCCAGCAGCTTAGCCGTGGGGCGCACTGAAGCTTTCTTT. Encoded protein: CASSLAVGRTEAFF.

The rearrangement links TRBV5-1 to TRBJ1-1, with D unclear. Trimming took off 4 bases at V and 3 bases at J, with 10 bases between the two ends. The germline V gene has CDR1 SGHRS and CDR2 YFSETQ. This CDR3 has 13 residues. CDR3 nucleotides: TGCGCCAGCAGCCCATTTGCAGACACTGAAGCTTTCTTT. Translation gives CASSPFADTEAFF.

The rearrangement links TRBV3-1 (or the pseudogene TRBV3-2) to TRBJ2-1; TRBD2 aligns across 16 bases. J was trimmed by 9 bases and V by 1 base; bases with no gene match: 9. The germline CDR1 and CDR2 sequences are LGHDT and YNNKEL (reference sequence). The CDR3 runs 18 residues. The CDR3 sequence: CASSQVGTSGRAKAEQFF. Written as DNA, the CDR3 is TGTGCCAGCAGCCAAGTGGGGACTAGCGGGAGGGCTAAGGCTGAGCAGTTCTTC.

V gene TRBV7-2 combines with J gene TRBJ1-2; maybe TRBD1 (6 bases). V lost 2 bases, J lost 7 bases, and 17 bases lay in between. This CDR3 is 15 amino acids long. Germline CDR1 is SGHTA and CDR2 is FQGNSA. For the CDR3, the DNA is TGTGCCAGCAGCTTAAGGAGCGGGGGGCCGAGTGGCTACACCTTC. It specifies CASSLRSGGPSGYTF.

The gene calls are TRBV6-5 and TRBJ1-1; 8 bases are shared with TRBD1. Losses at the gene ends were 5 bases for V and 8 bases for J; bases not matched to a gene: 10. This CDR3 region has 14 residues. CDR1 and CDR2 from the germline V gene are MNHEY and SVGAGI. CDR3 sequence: CASSRRSGQGEAFF. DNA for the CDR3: TGTGCCAGCAGTCGCAGGAGCGGACAGGGAGAAGCTTTCTTT.

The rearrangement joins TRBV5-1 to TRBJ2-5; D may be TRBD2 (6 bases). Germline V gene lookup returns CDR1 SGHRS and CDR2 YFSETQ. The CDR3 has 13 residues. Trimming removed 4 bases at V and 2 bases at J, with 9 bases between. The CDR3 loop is CASSKAGQETQYF. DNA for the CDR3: TGCGCCAGCAGCAAAGCGGGTCAAGAGACCCAGTACTTC.